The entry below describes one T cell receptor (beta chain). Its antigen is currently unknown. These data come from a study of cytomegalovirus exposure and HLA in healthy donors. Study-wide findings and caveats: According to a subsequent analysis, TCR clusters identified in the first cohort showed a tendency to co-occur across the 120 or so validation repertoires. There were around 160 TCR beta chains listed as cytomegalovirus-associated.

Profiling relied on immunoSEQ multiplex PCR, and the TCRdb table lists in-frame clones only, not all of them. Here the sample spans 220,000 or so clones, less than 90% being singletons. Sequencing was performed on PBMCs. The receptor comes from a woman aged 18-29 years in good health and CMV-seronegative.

The DNA for the CDR3 is TGTGCCAGCAGCCAGGCAGGGGAGAGTTCACCCCTCCACTTT. This encodes CASSQAGESSPLHF. V usage is TRBV9 and J usage is TRBJ1-6; D is possibly TRBD1 (6 bases). Trimming pared 4 bases from V and 9 bases from J, leaving 14 bases between. The CDR3 extends over 14 amino acids. Per the germline V gene, CDR1 is SGDLS and CDR2 is YYNGEE.